These 2 T cell receptor beta chains originate from one sample sequenced in a study of blood T cells in healthy people across ages (dated by TCRdb to between 2015 and 2016). Library construction relied on 5' RACE. Sequencer: Illumina HiSeq 2500. A second PCR of about 7 to 12 cycles was run with a J-beta primer mix and a sample-barcoded 5' primer. The public reads were reprocessed in TCRdb via fastp at Q25 and MiXCR, keeping in-frame beta chains. When rows share a CDR3 protein, they turn into one entry using the most common DNA and genes. Counted in this sample were about 1.6 million distinct CDR3 sequences; about 32% of them appeared once. The ten largest clones represent approximately 10% of the sample. The sequenced sample consisted of blood. The receptors come from a woman between 25 and 40 years old in good health.

The rearrangement joins TRBV15 to TRBJ1-5; a possible D gene is TRBD1 (6 bases). The CDR3 has 15 residues. V was trimmed by 2 bases and J by 9 bases, leaving 17 bases between them. Germline lookup yields CDR1 LNHNV and CDR2 YYDKDF (reference sequence). The CDR3 region is CATSRRGGAQGPQHF. The CDR3 region has the DNA TGTGCCACCAGCAGAAGAGGGGGGGCTCAGGGGCCCCAGCATTTT. The variable domain in full, with the rest retrieved from reference TRBV15 and TRBJ1-5, is DAMVIQNPRYQVTQFGKPVTLSCSQTLNHNVMYWYQQKSSQAPKLLFHYYDKDFNNEADTPDNFQSRRPNTSFCFLDIRSPGLGDTAMYLCATSRRGGAQGPQHFGDGTRLSIL.

This clonotype was seen repeatedly, ten times or more. The DNA of the CDR3 is TGTGCCAGCAGCTTAGAAGGACAGACGCAGACCCAGTACTTC. Residues: CASSLEGQTQTQYF. The rearrangement joins TRBV7-3 to TRBJ2-5, with D possibly TRBD1 on 6 matching bases. Trimming stripped 2 bases from V and 6 bases from J, with 13 bases between. The CDR3 covers 14 residues. Germline lookup yields CDR1 SGHTA and CDR2 FQGTGA.